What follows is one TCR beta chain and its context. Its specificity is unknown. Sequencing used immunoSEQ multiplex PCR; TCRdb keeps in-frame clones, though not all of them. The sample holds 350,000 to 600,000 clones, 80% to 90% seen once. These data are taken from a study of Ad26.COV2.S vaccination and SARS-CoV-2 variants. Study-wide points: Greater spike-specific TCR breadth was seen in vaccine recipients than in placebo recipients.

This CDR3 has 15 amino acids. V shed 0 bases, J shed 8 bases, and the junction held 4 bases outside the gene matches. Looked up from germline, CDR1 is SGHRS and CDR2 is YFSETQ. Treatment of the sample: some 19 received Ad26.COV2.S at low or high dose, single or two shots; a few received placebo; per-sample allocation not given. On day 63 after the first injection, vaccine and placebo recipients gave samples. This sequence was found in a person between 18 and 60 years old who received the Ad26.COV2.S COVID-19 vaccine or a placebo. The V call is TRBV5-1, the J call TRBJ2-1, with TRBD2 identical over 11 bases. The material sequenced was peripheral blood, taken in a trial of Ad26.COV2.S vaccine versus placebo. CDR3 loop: CASSLVAGGSDEQFF. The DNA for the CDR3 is TGCGCCAGCAGCTTGGTAGCGGGAGGGAGTGATGAGCAGTTCTTC. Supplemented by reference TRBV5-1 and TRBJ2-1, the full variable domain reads KAGVTQTPRYLIKTRGQQVTLSCSPISGHRSVSWYQQTPGQGLQFLFEYFSETQRNKGNFPGRFSGRQFSNSRSEMNVSTLELGDSALYLCASSLVAGGSDEQFFGPGTRLTVL.